The clone carrying this TCR beta chain was observed at least ten times. Its specificity is unknown. The library was built from about 400 ng RNA with molecular barcoded adaptors for alpha/delta and beta/gamma chains. TCRdb ran MiXCR on the reads and lists one entry per CDR3 protein. The repertoire includes 55,000 to 60,000 distinct CDR3 sequences, about 12% of them detected once, and 16% sits in the top ten. This CDR3 comprises 18 residues. Per germline, CDR1 MNHNS and CDR2 SASEGT. J gave up 1 base and V 6 bases, and 14 bases lay outside the gene matches. The sample is drawn from a study of read filtering for tumor transcriptome and immune sequencing. Overall study findings and caveats: Without single-read clonotypes, shared clonotype proportions correlated more between IR-seq and RNA-seq.

Sampling of bone marrow took place during active disease in every patient. This clonotype was sampled from a donor at least 40 years old with multiple myeloma. The gene calls are TRBV6-1 and TRBJ1-5; 8 nucleotides match TRBD1. Sequenced material: a population of CD138-negative cells sorted from bone marrow. CDR3 in amino acids: CASSVTGGAGASNQPQHF. The CDR3 DNA reads TGTGCCAGCAGCGTCACAGGGGGGGCGGGTGCAAGCAATCAGCCCCAGCATTTT.